The present entry profiles one T cell receptor (beta chain) with its context. The CDR3 has 14 amino acids. Trimming removed 2 bases at V and 1 base at J, with 8 bases between. Germline V CDR1 and CDR2: SGHRS, YFSETQ. TCRdb's table, derived via immunoSEQ multiplex PCR, lists solely in-frame clones and lacks some. The profile shows about 170,000 clones, approximately 92% of them singletons. The record originates from a study of control samples from healthy donors and cancer patients. The source material was blood. This sequence was found in a woman aged 60 to 75 in good health. The chain joins TRBV5-1 to TRBJ2-3; D is ambiguous. CDR3 sequence: CASSFLAGTDTQYF. In DNA form, the CDR3 reads TGCGCCAGCAGCTTTTTGGCAGGCACAGATACGCAGTATTTT.